Listed below are T cell receptor beta chains from one sample, sequenced in a study of blood T cell repertoires in COVID-19. The assay was immunoSEQ multiplex PCR, and TCRdb's table has in-frame clones only and misses some. Among under 55,000 clones listed, less than 90% were seen once. Input material: peripheral blood. Receptors originate from a human donor in a cohort sampled during active COVID-19. Each CDR3 is given with its conserved first and last residue. The D gene is left open where the match is weak. Part of the rows lack a size; the others show once, few, many or a class for expanded clones.

j_gene,v_gene,d_gene,abundance,CDR3aa,CDR3nt
TRBJ2-7,TRBV2,-,once,CASSYRTASYEQYF,TGTGCCAGCAGTTATCGGACTGCTTCCTACGAGCAGTACTTC
TRBJ2-1,TRBV4-2,-,-,CASSQAAAENEQFF,TGTGCCAGCAGCCAAGCCGCCGCGGAGAATGAGCAGTTCTTC
TRBJ1-1,TRBV6-6,TRBD1,once,CASTLGQGVAEAFF,TGTGCCAGCACCTTAGGACAGGGGGTCGCTGAAGCTTTCTTT
TRBJ1-3,TRBV6-5,-,-,CATRKDHSGNTIYF,TGTGCCACCCGTAAAGACCACAGTGGAAACACCATATATTTT
TRBJ2-1,TRBV6-5,TRBD2,-,CASRGSGGGNEQFF,TGTGCCAGCAGGGGTAGCGGGGGGGGAAATGAGCAGTTCTTC
TRBJ1-3,TRBV7-2,TRBD1,-,CASSGTSGGRPTGNTIYF,TGTGCCAGCAGCGGCACATCAGGGGGCCGCCCTACTGGAAACACCATATATTTT
TRBJ2-7,TRBV20-1,TRBD1,-,CSASLTQGVYEQYF,TGCAGTGCTAGTTTGACACAGGGGGTCTACGAGCAGTACTTC
TRBJ1-1,TRBV5-4,-,-,CASTGASFPEAFF,TGTGCCAGCACAGGTGCGTCCTTCCCTGAAGCTTTCTTT
TRBJ1-1,TRBV14,-,-,CASSRAGGRMNTEAFF,TGTGCCAGCAGTCGGGCGGGGGGGCGCATGAACACTGAAGCTTTCTTT
TRBJ1-5,TRBV28,TRBD1,-,CASSRQGASQPQHF,TGTGCCAGCAGCCGACAGGGGGCTAGTCAGCCCCAGCATTTT
TRBJ2-3,TRBV5-4,TRBD1,once,CASSPKKRTGGADTQYF,TGTGCCAGCAGCCCAAAGAAACGGACAGGGGGCGCGGATACGCAGTATTTT
TRBJ1-4,TRBV27,TRBD1,-,CASSTHTGVGEKLFF,TGTGCCAGCAGTACCCATACAGGGGTAGGGGAAAAACTGTTTTTT
TRBJ1-1,TRBV5-1,TRBD1,-,CASSLYRGTGGANTEAFF,TGCGCCAGCAGCTTGTACCGCGGGACAGGGGGGGCGAACACTGAAGCTTTCTTT
TRBJ2-2,TRBV7-2,TRBD2,once,CASSPRIGGGPNTGELFF,TGTGCCAGCAGCCCTCGGATAGGCGGGGGGCCGAACACCGGGGAGCTGTTTTTT
TRBJ1-2,TRBV4-1,-,-,CASSQEGRSNYGYTF,TGCGCCAGCAGCCAAGAGGGCCGATCTAACTATGGCTACACCTTC
TRBJ1-2,TRBV5-6,TRBD1,-,CASSFSGTGDVYGYTF,TGTGCCAGCAGCTTTTCTGGGACAGGCGACGTATATGGCTACACCTTC
TRBJ2-5,TRBV5-8,-,-,CASTGGTLQETQYF,TGTGCCAGCACCGGAGGGACCCTACAAGAGACCCAGTACTTC
TRBJ2-7,TRBV7-2,-,-,CASRLSVSYEQYF,TGTGCCAGCAGGTTATCCGTCTCCTACGAGCAGTACTTC
TRBJ2-3,TRBV4-2,TRBD2,-,CASSRDLTSAADTQYF,TGTGCCAGCAGCCGAGATTTGACTAGCGCCGCCGATACGCAGTATTTT
TRBJ1-3,TRBV30,-,-,CAWSFVSGNTIYF,TGTGCCTGGAGTTTCGTCTCCGGAAACACCATATATTTT
TRBJ2-3,TRBV5-1,-,-,CASSAEQTGLGADTQYF,TGCGCCAGCAGCGCCGAGCAAACAGGGCTCGGGGCAGATACGCAGTATTTT
TRBJ2-7,TRBV7-2,-,once,CASSFPGQSSYEQYF,TGTGCCAGCAGCTTCCCGGGACAAAGTAGCTACGAGCAGTACTTC
TRBJ2-1,TRBV7-2,TRBD2,-,CASSLSRGGGYNEQFF,TGTGCCAGCAGCCTATCGCGCGGGGGGGGCTACAATGAGCAGTTCTTC
TRBJ2-2,TRBV7-2,TRBD2,few,CASRGPGLSNTGELFF,TGTGCCAGCAGGGGTCCGGGACTATCGAACACCGGGGAGCTGTTTTTT
TRBJ1-1,TRBV3-1/TRBV3-2,-,-,CASSQDQPDGGTEAFF,TGTGCCAGCAGCCAAGATCAGCCCGACGGGGGCACTGAAGCTTTCTTT
TRBJ2-1,TRBV11-1,TRBD1,-,CASSFRQGGVHEQFF,TGTGCCAGCAGCTTCCGACAGGGGGGTGTACATGAGCAGTTCTTC
TRBJ2-7,TRBV6-1,TRBD1,-,CASSDPGQGANEQYF,TGTGCCAGCAGTGACCCGGGACAGGGGGCGAACGAGCAGTACTTC
TRBJ1-3,TRBV4-3,-,-,CASSQARATGTGNTIYF,TGCGCCAGCAGCCAAGCACGGGCTACAGGGACTGGAAACACCATATATTTT
TRBJ2-1,TRBV7-9,TRBD2,medium-sized,CASSLRLAGILEQFF,TGTGCCAGCAGCTTACGCCTAGCGGGAATACTGGAGCAGTTCTTC
TRBJ1-3,TRBV7-2,TRBD1,-,CASSPRTGITGNTIYF,TGTGCCAGCAGCCCGCGGACAGGGATTACTGGAAACACCATATATTTT
TRBJ2-2,TRBV9,TRBD2,-,CASSERDYGELFF,TGTGCCAGCAGCGAACGGGACTACGGGGAGCTGTTTTTT
TRBJ1-1,TRBV2,-,few,CASSEAPRGWNTEAFF,TGTGCCAGCAGTGAAGCTCCCCGCGGGTGGAACACTGAAGCTTTCTTT
TRBJ1-6,TRBV4-1,TRBD1,-,CASSRGQGVMGDSPLHF,TGCGCCAGCAGCCGTGGACAGGGAGTTATGGGGGATTCACCCCTCCACTTT
TRBJ2-1,TRBV19,TRBD2,once,CASSTLAGGSYNEQFF,TGTGCCAGTAGTACCCTAGCGGGGGGCTCCTACAATGAGCAGTTCTTC
TRBJ2-7,TRBV6-2/TRBV6-3,-,-,CASSPGVTGMTYF,TGTGCCAGCAGCCCCGGGGTGACAGGTATGACGTACTTC
TRBJ1-2,TRBV6-5,-,-,CASSSNSLPGYTF,TGTGCCAGCAGTTCCAACAGCCTTCCGGGCTACACCTTC
TRBJ1-2,TRBV4-3,-,once,CASSQGQRWDFYGYTF,TGCGCCAGCAGCCAAGGCCAGAGATGGGACTTTTATGGCTACACCTTC
TRBJ1-2,TRBV5-1,-,-,CASSFGLNDGYTF,TGCGCCAGCAGCTTTGGTCTAAATGATGGCTACACCTTC
TRBJ2-7,TRBV28,-,-,CASSLQGYEQYF,TGTGCCAGCAGTTTGCAGGGCTACGAGCAGTACTTC
TRBJ1-1,TRBV29-1,-,-,CSVRGVLTEAFF,TGCAGCGTTCGCGGGGTCCTCACTGAAGCTTTCTTT
TRBJ1-2,TRBV6-6,-,few,CASSFREVRGGYTF,TGTGCCAGCAGTTTCAGGGAGGTGAGGGGCGGCTACACCTTC
TRBJ2-1,TRBV7-2,-,once,CASSLTPGMGEQFF,TGTGCCAGCAGCTTGACCCCCGGGATGGGCGAGCAGTTCTTC
TRBJ1-1,TRBV6-2/TRBV6-3,-,once,CASSYSVWRGEDSGEAFF,TGTGCCAGCAGTTACTCGGTCTGGCGGGGTGAGGATTCTGGTGAAGCTTTCTTT
TRBJ1-5,TRBV4-2,-,few,CASSQEGAGVQPQHF,TGTGCCAGCAGCCAAGAGGGGGCGGGGGTTCAGCCCCAGCATTTT
TRBJ2-1,TRBV6-5,-,-,CASSYKRTYNEQFF,TGTGCCAGCAGTTACAAGAGAACCTACAATGAGCAGTTCTTC
TRBJ2-7,TRBV5-1,-,few,CARAAGARPYEQYF,TGCGCCAGAGCTGCGGGCGCACGTCCCTACGAGCAGTACTTC